Below are 11 T cell receptor beta chains sequenced from a single sample in a study of neurological immune-mediated disorders. This sample's time point: longitudinal time-point 1 (baseline). TCRdb re-analysed the 5' RACE reads in MiXCR, keeping a single row per CDR3 protein. The sample shows roughly 75,000 distinct CDR3 sequences, approximately 14% of them seen only once. The sample consisted of PBMCs. These receptor sequences come from a female donor with HTLV-1-associated myelopathy (HAM/TSP).

This clonotype was counted at least ten times. The CDR3 loop is CASSFGTGRETQYF. Here the CDR3 DNA reads TGTGCCAGCAGTTTCGGGACAGGGCGAGAGACCCAGTACTTC. This rearrangement joins TRBV6-1 to TRBJ2-5; 9 nucleotides align to TRBD1. Germline CDR1 and CDR2: MNHNS and SASEGT. V shed 5 bases, J shed 4 bases, and the junction held 5 bases outside the gene matches. The CDR3 spans 14 residues.

Many counts were recorded for this clonotype. This chain uses TRBV20-1 with TRBJ2-3, with no clear D. The germline V and J ends were trimmed by 0 bases and 1 base, with 14 bases remaining between them. The CDR3 sequence is 16 residues long. The germline CDR1 and CDR2 sequences are DFQATT and SNEGSKA (reference sequence). CDR3 sequence reads: CSARDHRTSGTDTQYF. The CDR3 DNA reads TGCAGTGCTAGAGATCATAGAACATCTGGCACAGATACGCAGTATTTT.

As regards this clonotype: A much larger clone lies a single base off, so this may be a read error. The chain employs TRBV6-1 and TRBJ2-1; 9 nucleotides align to TRBD1. V trimming: 4 bases; J trimming: 9 bases; junction bases outside the gene matches: 7. This CDR3 contains 14 residues. Germline CDR1 is MNHNS and CDR2 is SASEGT. The CDR3 sequence: CASSVGQGRTEQFF. The CDR3 nucleotides read TGTGCCAGCAGTGTGGGACAGGGCCGGACTGAGCAGTTCTTC.

This clonotype qualifies as medium-sized. This sequence joins TRBV20-1 and TRBJ2-7, with D perhaps matching TRBD2 (6 bases). Between the trimmed V and J ends, which lost 7 bases and 1 base, there was a span of 14 bases. The V gene's germline CDR1 is DFQATT and CDR2 SNEGSKA (reference sequence). The CDR3 has 13 residues. CDR3 DNA sequence: TGCAGTGGAGGAGGGGCTGTATCCTACGAGCAGTACTTC. It encodes CSGGGAVSYEQYF.

This clonotype was observed at least ten times. The rearrangement uses TRBV7-2 and TRBJ2-1, with unresolved D. The CDR3 runs to 14 residues. Germline loops: CDR1 SGHTA, CDR2 FQGNSA. V was clipped by 4 bases and J by 4 bases, with 11 bases between them. This CDR3 is CASSSSTLYNEQFF. Written as DNA, the CDR3 is TGTGCCAGCAGCTCCTCGACCCTGTACAATGAGCAGTTCTTC.

This clonotype was counted many times. The CDR3 bases are TGTGCCAGCAGTTCCCTCGGGCAATCTTCCTACGAGCAGTACTTC. Its protein is CASSSLGQSSYEQYF. V usage is TRBV27 and J usage is TRBJ2-7; D is undetermined. Germline lookup yields CDR1 MNHEY and CDR2 SMNVEV (reference sequence). CDR3 length: 15 residues. V lost 4 bases and J 1 base, leaving 14 bases between the germline ends.

This clonotype was recorded at least ten times. The rearrangement uses TRBV11-2 and TRBJ2-2; TRBD2 matches at 8 bases. This CDR3 spans 15 amino acids. Germline V gene data show CDR1 as SGHAT and CDR2 as FQNNGV. Trimming took 5 bases from V and 5 from J; bases not matched to a gene: 7. The CDR3 coding sequence is TGTGCCAGCAGCAGACGGGGGGGAAGAACCGGGGAGCTGTTTTTT. This codes for CASSRRGGRTGELFF.

The J gene is TRBJ2-1, the V gene TRBV6-2 or TRBV6-3; tentatively, D is TRBD2 (5 bases). V lost 8 bases, J lost 5 bases, and 19 bases lay in between. From germline, CDR1 is MNHEY and CDR2 SVGEGT. The CDR3 extends over 15 amino acids. In nucleotides, the CDR3 is TGTGCCAGCTCGCTAGGAGGCGTGAGAAACAATGAGCAGTTCTTC. Residues: CASSLGGVRNNEQFF.

This clonotype appeared many times. The rearrangement joins TRBV5-1 to TRBJ2-6, with 7 nucleotides matching TRBD1. CDR3 length: 19 residues. The V gene end was trimmed by 4 bases and the J gene end by 0 bases; junction bases not matched to a gene: 13. CDR1 is SGHRS, CDR2 YFSETQ, per germline. The chain's CDR3 is CASSGTAGTVFSGANVLTF. The CDR3, as DNA: TGCGCCAGCAGCGGAACAGCCGGGACAGTCTTCTCTGGGGCCAACGTCCTGACTTTC. Based on the CDR3 plus reference TRBV5-1 and TRBJ2-6, the full variable domain is KAGVTQTPRYLIKTRGQQVTLSCSPISGHRSVSWYQQTPGQGLQFLFEYFSETQRNKGNFPGRFSGRQFSNSRSEMNVSTLELGDSALYLCASSGTAGTVFSGANVLTFGAGSRLTVL.

This clonotype was picked up many times. This chain links TRBV4-1 with TRBJ2-6, with 8 bases lining up with TRBD2. The CDR3 contains 19 residues. Germline assignment: CDR1 MGHRA and CDR2 YSYEKL. V trimming: 0 bases; J trimming: 4 bases; junction bases outside the gene matches: 11. The CDR3 DNA reads as TGCGCCAGCAGCCAAGATCCGGGACTAGTCCTCTCGGGGGCCAACGTCCTGACTTTC. Translation: CASSQDPGLVLSGANVLTF.

This clonotype was detected many times. The V gene is TRBV2, the J gene TRBJ2-7; the D is unclear. There are 10 residues in the CDR3. Germline V CDR1 and CDR2: SNHLY, FYNNEI. The ends were cut back, 6 bases at V and 3 bases at J, with 3 bases in the middle. The CDR3 nucleotides read TGTGCCAGCAGCGACTACGAGCAGTACTTC. This gives the protein CASSDYEQYF.